This TCR beta chain derives from a study of blood T cell repertoires in COVID-19. Assay used: immunoSEQ multiplex PCR; TCRdb lists only in-frame clones, some missing. Of fewer than 500,000 clones detected, roughly 89% appear once; the ten largest clones hold roughly 0.87%. Looked up from germline, CDR1 is SGHRS and CDR2 is YFSETQ. CDR3 size: 15 residues. Trimming took 0 bases from V and 0 from J, leaving 8 bases between them. Seattle cases were enrolled at active infection and followed longitudinally. This rearrangement joins TRBV5-1 to TRBJ2-3; a weak D match, TRBD2 (5 bases). The sequenced material came from peripheral blood. The TCR originated in a man younger than 30 with COVID-19, enrolled during active disease. CDR3: CASSLGGLSTDTQYF. The CDR3 region has the DNA TGCGCCAGCAGCTTGGGTGGACTCAGCACAGATACGCAGTATTTT.